The 15 T cell receptor beta chains below were found in one sample sequenced in a study of blood T cell repertoires in COVID-19. The table came from immunoSEQ multiplex PCR; TCRdb's copy has only in-frame clones and leaves some out. This table has about 530,000 clones, about 89% appearing once. Sequencing used peripheral blood. The receptors stem from a woman aged 45-60 years with COVID-19, enrolled during active disease.

The V call is TRBV9, the J call TRBJ2-1; D is possibly TRBD2 (6 bases). The V end lost 2 bases, the J end lost 2 bases, and 11 bases lay between the germline ends. Germline CDR1 reads SGDLS; CDR2 reads YYNGEE. The CDR3 loop spans 15 amino acids. The CDR3 loop reads CASSVRGGPYNEQFF. The CDR3 bases are TGTGCCAGCAGCGTGAGGGGAGGCCCCTACAATGAGCAGTTCTTC.

V is TRBV28 and J is TRBJ1-1, with 8 bases identical to TRBD1. The CDR3 runs 14 residues. V dropped 5 bases and J dropped 6; count of bases not matched to a gene: 8. From germline, CDR1 is MDHEN and CDR2 SYDVKM. The DNA for the CDR3 is TGTGCCAGCAGTCGGGGACAGGTTAGGTCTGAAGCTTTCTTT. This codes for CASSRGQVRSEAFF.

The V and J genes are TRBV20-1 and TRBJ2-1; 8 bases align to TRBD2. Germline V CDR1 and CDR2: DFQATT, SNEGSKA (reference sequence). Germline trimming cut 3 bases from V and 1 base from J; bases unmatched to any gene: 2. This CDR3 contains 14 residues. The CDR3 loop is CSASSGTSYNEQFF. CDR3 DNA sequence: TGCAGTGCTAGTAGCGGGACATCCTACAATGAGCAGTTCTTC.

The chain links TRBV11-3 to TRBJ2-6, with D hard to call. The CDR3 covers 16 residues. Trimming took off 4 bases at V and 1 base at J, with 11 bases between the two ends. CDR1 is SGHNT, CDR2 YENEEA, per germline. CDR3 protein: CASSSRSTSGANVLTF. The CDR3 DNA follows: TGTGCCAGCAGCTCTCGGTCCACGTCTGGGGCCAACGTCCTGACTTTC.

This chain connects TRBV10-3 to TRBJ2-1, with TRBD2 matching over 11 bases. With 6 bases clipped from V and 0 bases from J, the junction kept 10 bases outside the gene matches. Germline assignment: CDR1 ENHRY and CDR2 SYGVKD. The CDR3 extends over 18 amino acids. CDR3 sequence (DNA): TGTGCCATCAGCTCCCCTAGCGGGGGGTCCAGCTCCTACAATGAGCAGTTCTTC. Amino acid sequence: CAISSPSGGSSSYNEQFF.

V is TRBV6-5 and J is TRBJ1-5; D is undetermined. The ends were cut back, 2 bases at V and 2 bases at J, with 10 bases in the middle. The germline CDR1 and CDR2 sequences are MNHEY and SVGAGI. CDR3 length: 15 amino acids. This chain's CDR3 is CASSYDEGGNQPQHF. The CDR3 bases are TGTGCCAGCAGTTACGACGAGGGCGGCAATCAGCCCCAGCATTTT.

V is TRBV28 and J is TRBJ1-6, with 7 bases fitting TRBD1. V lost 5 bases and J lost 0; bases outside the gene matches: 4. The CDR3 covers 16 residues. Per germline, CDR1 MDHEN and CDR2 SYDVKM. CDR3 amino acids: CASSVTGSSYNSPLHF. CDR3 coding DNA: TGTGCCAGCAGTGTGACAGGGAGCTCCTATAATTCACCCCTCCACTTT.

This clone was detected a few times. The chain carries TRBV19 and TRBJ1-1; 7 bases align to TRBD1. V lost 3 bases to trimming and J lost 4 bases; unmatched junction nucleotides: 5. The CDR3 is made up of 14 amino acids. Per germline, CDR1 LNHDA and CDR2 SQIVND (reference sequence). CDR3 nucleotides: TGTGCCAGTAGTATGCAGGGGGTGGTCACTGAAGCTTTCTTT. Encoded protein: CASSMQGVVTEAFF.

In this sample, this clone turned up once. This chain connects TRBV7-2 to TRBJ2-5; no reliable D call. The germline gives CDR1 SGHTA, CDR2 FQGNSA. This CDR3 has 13 amino acids. V dropped 3 bases and J dropped 2 bases, with 7 bases sitting between them. The CDR3 sequence is CASSFTLQETQYF. The CDR3 nucleotides read TGTGCCAGCAGCTTTACATTACAAGAGACCCAGTACTTC. Variable domain in full (rest from reference TRBV7-2 and TRBJ2-5): GAGVSQSPSNKVTEKGKDVELRCDPISGHTALYWYRQSLGQGLEFLIYFQGNSAPDKSGLPSDRFSAERTGGSVSTLTIQRTQQEDSAVYLCASSFTLQETQYFGPGTRLLVL.

This chain connects TRBV28 to TRBJ2-7, with 9 bases fitting TRBD1. The CDR3 has 13 amino acids. Trimming took 6 bases from V and 3 from J; bases not matched to a gene: 3. Per the germline V gene, CDR1 is MDHEN and CDR2 is SYDVKM. CDR3 nucleotides: TGTGCCAGCAGAAAGACAGGGGGCTACGAGCAGTACTTC. Amino acid sequence: CASRKTGGYEQYF.

This chain links TRBV5-1 with TRBJ2-7; D may be TRBD2 (6 bases). V was trimmed by 0 bases and J by 5 bases, leaving 15 bases between them. This CDR3 is 15 amino acids long. Germline CDR1 and CDR2: SGHRS and YFSETQ. The CDR3 DNA follows: TGCGCCAGCAGCTTGGCGTCGGGGGACGGCAACGAGCAGTACTTC. It specifies CASSLASGDGNEQYF.

The chain couples TRBV19 to TRBJ2-3; 8 bases fit TRBD2. CDR3 length: 16 residues. The germline V gene encodes CDR1 LNHDA and CDR2 SQIVND (reference sequence). V trimming: 10 bases; J trimming: 4 bases; junction bases outside the gene matches: 16. The CDR3 DNA follows: TGTGCCACCTCTGCCGCGGGGGGACGATCGGCAGATACGCAGTATTTT. Encoded protein: CATSAAGGRSADTQYF.

This rearrangement joins TRBV5-1 to TRBJ1-2; maybe TRBD1 (6 bases). In germline, CDR1 is SGHRS, CDR2 YFSETQ. V lost 10 bases and J 5 bases, leaving 21 bases between the germline ends. CDR3 length: 14 amino acids. The CDR3 loop reads CAPRGGPSPYGYTF. Written as DNA, the CDR3 is TGCGCCCCGCGGGGGGGGCCCTCCCCTTATGGCTACACCTTC.

V usage is TRBV6-6 and J usage is TRBJ1-4; D unresolved. Germline-derived CDR1 and CDR2 are MNHNY and SVGAGI (reference sequence). Trimming shortened V by 6 bases and J by 0 bases, and 8 bases separated the two germline ends. This CDR3 comprises 14 residues. The chain's CDR3 is CASRIGATNEKLFF. DNA of the CDR3: TGTGCCAGCAGGATCGGGGCAACTAATGAAAAACTGTTTTTT.

In nucleotides, the CDR3 is TGTGCCAGCAGGGGACAGGGAGGAGGTGGCTACACCTTC. Protein product: CASRGQGGGGYTF. The chain links TRBV6-5 to TRBJ1-2, with 9 bases matching TRBD1. The V and J ends lost 6 bases and 7 bases, in that order; junction bases with no gene match: 6. Per germline, CDR1 MNHEY and CDR2 SVGAGI. CDR3 length: 13 residues.